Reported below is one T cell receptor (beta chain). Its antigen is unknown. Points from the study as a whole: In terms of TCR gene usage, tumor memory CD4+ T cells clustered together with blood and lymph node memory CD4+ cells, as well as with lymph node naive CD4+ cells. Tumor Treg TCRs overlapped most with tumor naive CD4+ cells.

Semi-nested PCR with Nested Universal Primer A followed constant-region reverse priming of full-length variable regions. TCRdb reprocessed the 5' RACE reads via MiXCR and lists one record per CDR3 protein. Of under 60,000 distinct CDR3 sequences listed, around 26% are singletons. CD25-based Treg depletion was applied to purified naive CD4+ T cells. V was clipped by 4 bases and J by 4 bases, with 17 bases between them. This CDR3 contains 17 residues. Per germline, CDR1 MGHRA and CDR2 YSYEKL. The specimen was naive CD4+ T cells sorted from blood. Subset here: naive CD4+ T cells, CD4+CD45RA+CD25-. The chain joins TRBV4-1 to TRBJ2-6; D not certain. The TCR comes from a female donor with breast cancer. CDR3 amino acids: CASSPPLGTQGANVLTF. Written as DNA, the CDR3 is TGCGCCAGCAGCCCCCCCCTAGGCACGCAGGGGGCCAACGTCCTGACTTTC.